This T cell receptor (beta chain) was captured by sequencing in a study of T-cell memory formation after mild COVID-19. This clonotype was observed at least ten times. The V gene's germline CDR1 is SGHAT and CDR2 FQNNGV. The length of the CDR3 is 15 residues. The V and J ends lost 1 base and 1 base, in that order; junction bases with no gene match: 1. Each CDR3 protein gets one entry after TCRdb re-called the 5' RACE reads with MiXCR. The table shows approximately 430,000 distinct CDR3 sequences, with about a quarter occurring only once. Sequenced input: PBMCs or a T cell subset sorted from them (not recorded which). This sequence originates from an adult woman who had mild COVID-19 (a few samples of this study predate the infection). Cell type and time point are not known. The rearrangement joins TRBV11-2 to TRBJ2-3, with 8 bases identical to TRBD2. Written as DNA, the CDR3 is TGTGCCAGCAGCTTAGCGGGGGGGCGCACAGATACGCAGTATTTT. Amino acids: CASSLAGGRTDTQYF.